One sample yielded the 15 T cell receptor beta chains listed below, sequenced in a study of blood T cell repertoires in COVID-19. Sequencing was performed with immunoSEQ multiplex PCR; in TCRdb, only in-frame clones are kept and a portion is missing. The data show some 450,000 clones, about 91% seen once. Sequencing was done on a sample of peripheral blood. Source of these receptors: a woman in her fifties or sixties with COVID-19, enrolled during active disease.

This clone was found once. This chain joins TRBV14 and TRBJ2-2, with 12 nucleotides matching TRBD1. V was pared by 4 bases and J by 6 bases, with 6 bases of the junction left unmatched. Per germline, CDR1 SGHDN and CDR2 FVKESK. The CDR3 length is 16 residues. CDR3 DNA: TGTGCCAGCAGCCCACTGGGACAGGGGGCTGCCGGGGAGCTGTTTTTT. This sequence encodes CASSPLGQGAAGELFF. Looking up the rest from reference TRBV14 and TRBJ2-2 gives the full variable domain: EAGVTQFPSHSVIEKGQTVTLRCDPISGHDNLYWYRRVMGKEIKFLLHFVKESKQDESGMPNNRFLAERTGGTYSTLKVQPAELEDSGVYFCASSPLGQGAAGELFFGEGSRLTVL.

CDR3 coding DNA: TGTGCCAGCAGCTTAATTTCTAGCGGGGGGAATGAGCAGTTCTTC. Translated, it gives CASSLISSGGNEQFF. The chain recombines TRBV7-6 with TRBJ2-1; 11 bases align to TRBD2. This CDR3 has 15 amino acids. The V segment lost 2 bases and the J segment 7 bases; nucleotides outside the gene matches: 4. In germline, CDR1 is SGHVS, CDR2 FNYEAQ.

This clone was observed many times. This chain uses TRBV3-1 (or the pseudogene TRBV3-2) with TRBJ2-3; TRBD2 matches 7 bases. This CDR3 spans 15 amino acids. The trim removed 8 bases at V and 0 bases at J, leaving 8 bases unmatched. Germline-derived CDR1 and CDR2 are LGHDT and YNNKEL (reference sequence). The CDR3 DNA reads TGTGCCAGCGGGGGTAGCGGGTCTAGCACAGATACGCAGTATTTT. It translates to CASGGSGSSTDTQYF.

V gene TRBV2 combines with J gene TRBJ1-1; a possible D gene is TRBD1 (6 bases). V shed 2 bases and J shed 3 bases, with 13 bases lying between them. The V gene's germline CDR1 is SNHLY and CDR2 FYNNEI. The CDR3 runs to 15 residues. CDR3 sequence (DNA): TGTGCCAGCAGTGAATGGGGGCAGGTGTACACTGAAGCTTTCTTT. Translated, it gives CASSEWGQVYTEAFF.

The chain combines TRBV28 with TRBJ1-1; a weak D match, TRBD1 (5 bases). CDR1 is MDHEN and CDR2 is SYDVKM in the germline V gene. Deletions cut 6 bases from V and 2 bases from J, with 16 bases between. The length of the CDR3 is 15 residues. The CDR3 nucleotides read TGTGCCAGCAGCCCGCAGGGTACCGTTAACACTGAAGCTTTCTTT. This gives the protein CASSPQGTVNTEAFF.

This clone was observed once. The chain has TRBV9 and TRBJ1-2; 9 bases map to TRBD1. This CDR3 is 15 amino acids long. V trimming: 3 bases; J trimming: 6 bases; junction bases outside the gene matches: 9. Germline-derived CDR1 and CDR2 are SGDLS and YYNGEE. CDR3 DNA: TGTGCCAGCAGCGAAACCGGGACAGGGAACCATGGCTACACCTTC. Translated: CASSETGTGNHGYTF.

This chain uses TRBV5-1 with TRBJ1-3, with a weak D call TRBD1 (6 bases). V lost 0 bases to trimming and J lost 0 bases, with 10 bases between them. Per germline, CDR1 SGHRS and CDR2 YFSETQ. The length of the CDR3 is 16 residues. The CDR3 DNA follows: TGCGCCAGCAGCTTGGATGGACAGCTCTCTGGAAACACCATATATTTT. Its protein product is CASSLDGQLSGNTIYF.

The DNA of the CDR3 is TGTGCCAGCAGCTTAGGGGGAGGGATCGAGCAGTACTTC. Residues: CASSLGGGIEQYF. The V gene is TRBV7-9, the J gene TRBJ2-7; 7 bases match TRBD2. Trimming took 1 base from V and 6 from J; bases not matched to a gene: 3. Germline lookup yields CDR1 SEHNR and CDR2 FQNEAQ (reference sequence). This CDR3 has 13 residues.

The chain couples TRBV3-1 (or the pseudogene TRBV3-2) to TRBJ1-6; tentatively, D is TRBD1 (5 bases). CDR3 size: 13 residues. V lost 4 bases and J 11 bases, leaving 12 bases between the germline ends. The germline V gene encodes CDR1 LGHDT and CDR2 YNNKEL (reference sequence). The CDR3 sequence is CASSPAGGAPLHF. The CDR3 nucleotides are TGTGCCAGCAGCCCTGCGGGGGGAGCACCCCTCCACTTT.

CDR3 protein: CATCELAGVIRQDTQYF. CDR3 DNA: TGTGCCACCTGTGAGCTAGCGGGGGTAATCAGGCAAGATACGCAGTATTTT. V is TRBV27 and J is TRBJ2-3, with TRBD2 identical over 10 bases. After removal of 10 bases from V and 5 bases from J, the junction contained 18 bases not matched to a gene. Per germline, CDR1 MNHEY and CDR2 SMNVEV (reference sequence). This CDR3 has 17 residues.

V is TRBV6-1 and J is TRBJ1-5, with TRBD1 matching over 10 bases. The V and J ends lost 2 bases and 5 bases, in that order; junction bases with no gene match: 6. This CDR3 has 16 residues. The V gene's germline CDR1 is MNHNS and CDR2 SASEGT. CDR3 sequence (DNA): TGTGCCAGCAGTGAATTCTCGGGACAGGGGCATCAGCCCCAGCATTTT. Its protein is CASSEFSGQGHQPQHF.

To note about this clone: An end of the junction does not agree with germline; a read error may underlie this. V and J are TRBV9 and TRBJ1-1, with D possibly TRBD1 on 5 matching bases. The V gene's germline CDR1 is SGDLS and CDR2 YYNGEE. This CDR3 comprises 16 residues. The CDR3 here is CVSSVGGVVPNTEAFF. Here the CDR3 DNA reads TGTGTCAGCAGCGTTGGGGGGGTGGTCCCGAACACTGAAGCTTTCTTT.

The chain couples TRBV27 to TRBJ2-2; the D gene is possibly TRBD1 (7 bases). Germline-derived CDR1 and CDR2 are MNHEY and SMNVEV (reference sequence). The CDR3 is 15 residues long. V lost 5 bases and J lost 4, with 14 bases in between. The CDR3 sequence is CASSPRDRATGELFF. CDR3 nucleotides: TGTGCCAGCAGTCCGCGGGACAGAGCCACCGGGGAGCTGTTTTTT.

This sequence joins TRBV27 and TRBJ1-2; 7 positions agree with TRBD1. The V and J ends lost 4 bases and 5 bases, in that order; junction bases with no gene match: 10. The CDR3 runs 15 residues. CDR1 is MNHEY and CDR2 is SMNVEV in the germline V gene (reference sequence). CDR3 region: CASSSEPRDRYGYTF. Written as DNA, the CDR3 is TGTGCCAGCAGTTCCGAGCCCCGGGACAGATATGGCTACACCTTC.

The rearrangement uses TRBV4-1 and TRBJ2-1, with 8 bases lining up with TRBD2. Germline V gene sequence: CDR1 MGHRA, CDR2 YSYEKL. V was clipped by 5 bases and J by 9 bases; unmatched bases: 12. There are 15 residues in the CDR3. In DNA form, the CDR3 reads TGCGCCAGCAGCGTCGGGGGGGCCAGCAGGGGTGAGCAGTTCTTC. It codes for CASSVGGASRGEQFF.